This T cell receptor (beta chain) was found in a study of identical twins. The study, taken as a whole, reports: Zero-insertion analyses could be partly confounded by invariant MAIT and iNKT cells.

One entry per CDR3 protein, called by TCRdb with MiXCR from the 5' RACE reads. This table has 600,000 to 800,000 distinct CDR3 sequences, 21% appearing once. CDR1 and CDR2 from the germline V gene are KGHSH and LQKENI. Trimming removed 5 bases at V and 11 bases at J, with 10 bases between. The CDR3 length is 11 residues. This clonotype was recorded a few times. What it binds is not known. These data were also filed under a second study, of T cells expressing NK-cell markers. That paper adds: Seropositivity for HCMV was found in seven of the eight sequenced donors, with one seronegative. NKG2C+ dominant clonotype frequencies in six or seven donors were roughly 1.0-7.5% of CD8+ T cells.

This receptor was obtained from a young woman in good health. The chain is built from TRBV18 and TRBJ2-4; TRBD1 is a possible D gene (6 bases). The material sequenced was PBMCs. Here the CDR3 reads CASSSGHLQYF. CDR3 sequence (DNA): TGTGCCAGCTCATCGGGACATCTTCAGTACTTC.